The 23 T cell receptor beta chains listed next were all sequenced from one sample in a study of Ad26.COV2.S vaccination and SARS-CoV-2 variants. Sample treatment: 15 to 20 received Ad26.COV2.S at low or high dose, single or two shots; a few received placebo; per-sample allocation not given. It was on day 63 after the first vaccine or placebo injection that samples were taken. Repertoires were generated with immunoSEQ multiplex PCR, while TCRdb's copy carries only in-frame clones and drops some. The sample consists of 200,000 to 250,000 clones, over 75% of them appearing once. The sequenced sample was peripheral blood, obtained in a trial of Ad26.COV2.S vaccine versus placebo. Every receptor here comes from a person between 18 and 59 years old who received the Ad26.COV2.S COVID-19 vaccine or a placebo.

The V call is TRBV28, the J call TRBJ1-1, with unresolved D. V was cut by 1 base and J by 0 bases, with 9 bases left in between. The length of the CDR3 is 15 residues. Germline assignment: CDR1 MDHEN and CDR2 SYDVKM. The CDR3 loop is CASSLLGRLNTEAFF. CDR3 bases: TGTGCCAGCAGTTTATTGGGTCGTCTGAACACTGAAGCTTTCTTT.

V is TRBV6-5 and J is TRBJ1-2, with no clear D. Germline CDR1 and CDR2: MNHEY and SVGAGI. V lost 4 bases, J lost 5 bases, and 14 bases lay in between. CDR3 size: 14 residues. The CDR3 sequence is CASSLGPGGYGYTF. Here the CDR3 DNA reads TGTGCCAGCAGTTTGGGCCCCGGAGGATATGGCTACACCTTC.

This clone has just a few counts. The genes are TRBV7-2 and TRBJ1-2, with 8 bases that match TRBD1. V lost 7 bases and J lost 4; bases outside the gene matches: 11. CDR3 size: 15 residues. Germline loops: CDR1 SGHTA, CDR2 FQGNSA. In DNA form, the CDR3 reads TGTGCCAGCACCCTTCAGGACAGGGTGGCCTATGGCTACACCTTC. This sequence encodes CASTLQDRVAYGYTF.

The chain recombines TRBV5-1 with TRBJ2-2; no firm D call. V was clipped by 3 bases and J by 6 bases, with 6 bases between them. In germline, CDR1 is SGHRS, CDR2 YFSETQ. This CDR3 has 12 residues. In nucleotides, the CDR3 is TGCGCCAGCAGCTCGCAGCCCGGGGAGCTGTTTTTT. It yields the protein CASSSQPGELFF.

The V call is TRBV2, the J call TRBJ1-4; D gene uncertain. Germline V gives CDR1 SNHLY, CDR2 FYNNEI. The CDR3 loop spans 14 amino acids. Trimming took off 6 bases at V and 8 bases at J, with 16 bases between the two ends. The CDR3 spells CASRRNWGAEKLFF. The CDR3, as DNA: TGTGCCAGCAGGAGGAACTGGGGAGCCGAAAAACTGTTTTTT.

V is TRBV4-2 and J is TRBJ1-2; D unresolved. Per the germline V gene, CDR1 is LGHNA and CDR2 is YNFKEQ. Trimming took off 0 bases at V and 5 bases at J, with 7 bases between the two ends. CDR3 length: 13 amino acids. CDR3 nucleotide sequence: TGTGCCAGCAGCCAAGACAGCGAGTATGGCTACACCTTC. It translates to CASSQDSEYGYTF.

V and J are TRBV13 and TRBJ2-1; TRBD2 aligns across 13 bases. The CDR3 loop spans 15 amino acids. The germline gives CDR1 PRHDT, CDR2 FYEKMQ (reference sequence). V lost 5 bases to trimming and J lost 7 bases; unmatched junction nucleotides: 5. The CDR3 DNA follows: TGTGCCAGCAGCCGAACGGGACTAGCGGGAAATGAGCAGTTCTTC. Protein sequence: CASSRTGLAGNEQFF.

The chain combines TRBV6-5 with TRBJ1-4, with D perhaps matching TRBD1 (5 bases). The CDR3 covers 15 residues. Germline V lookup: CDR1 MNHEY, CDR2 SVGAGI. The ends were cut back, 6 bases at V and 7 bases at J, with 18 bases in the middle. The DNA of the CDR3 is TGTGCCAGCAGCGACCCAGGGCTACATTTTGAAAAACTGTTTTTT. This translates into CASSDPGLHFEKLFF.

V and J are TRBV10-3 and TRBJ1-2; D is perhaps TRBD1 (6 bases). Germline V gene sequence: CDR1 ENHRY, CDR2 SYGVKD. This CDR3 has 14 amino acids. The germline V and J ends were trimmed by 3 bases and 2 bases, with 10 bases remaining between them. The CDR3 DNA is TGTGCCATCAGTGAAGGGGGTGGCAACTATGGCTACACCTTC. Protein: CAISEGGGNYGYTF.

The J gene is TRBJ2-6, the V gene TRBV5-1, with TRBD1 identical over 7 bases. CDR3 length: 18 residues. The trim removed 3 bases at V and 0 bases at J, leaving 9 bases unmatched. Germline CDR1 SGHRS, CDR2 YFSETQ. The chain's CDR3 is CASSSGTAIDSGANVLTF. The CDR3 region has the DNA TGCGCCAGCAGCTCCGGGACAGCGATCGACTCTGGGGCCAACGTCCTGACTTTC.

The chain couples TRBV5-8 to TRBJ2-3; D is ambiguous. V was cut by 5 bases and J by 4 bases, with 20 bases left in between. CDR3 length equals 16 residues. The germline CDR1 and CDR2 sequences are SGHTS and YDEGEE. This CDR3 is CASRSRAEPSPDTQYF. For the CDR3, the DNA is TGTGCCAGCAGATCAAGGGCGGAACCATCCCCAGATACGCAGTATTTT.

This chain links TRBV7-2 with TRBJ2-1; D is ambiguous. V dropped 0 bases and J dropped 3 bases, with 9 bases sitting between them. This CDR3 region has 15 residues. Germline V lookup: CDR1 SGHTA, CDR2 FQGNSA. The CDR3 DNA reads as TGTGCCAGCAGCTTAGCGCACAGTATCTACAATGAGCAGTTCTTC. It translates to CASSLAHSIYNEQFF.

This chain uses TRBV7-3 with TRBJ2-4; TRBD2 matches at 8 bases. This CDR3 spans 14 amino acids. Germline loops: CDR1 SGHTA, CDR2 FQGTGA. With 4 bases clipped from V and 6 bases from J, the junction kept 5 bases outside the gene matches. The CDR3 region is CASSSGGQSNIQYF. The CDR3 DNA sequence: TGTGCCAGCAGCTCGGGGGGGCAGTCAAACATTCAGTACTTC.

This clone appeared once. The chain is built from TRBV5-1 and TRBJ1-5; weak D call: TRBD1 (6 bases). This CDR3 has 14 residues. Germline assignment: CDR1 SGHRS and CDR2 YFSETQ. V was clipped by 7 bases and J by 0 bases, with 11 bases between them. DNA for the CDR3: TGCGCCAGCTCGACAGGTTTTAGCAATCAGCCCCAGCATTTT. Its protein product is CASSTGFSNQPQHF.

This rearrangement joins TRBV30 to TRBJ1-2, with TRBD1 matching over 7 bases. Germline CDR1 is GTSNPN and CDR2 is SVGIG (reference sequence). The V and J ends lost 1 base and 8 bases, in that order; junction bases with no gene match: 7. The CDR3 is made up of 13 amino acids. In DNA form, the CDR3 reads TGTGCCTGGAGTGCTCGGGACAGAGGAGGCTACACCTTC. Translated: CAWSARDRGGYTF.

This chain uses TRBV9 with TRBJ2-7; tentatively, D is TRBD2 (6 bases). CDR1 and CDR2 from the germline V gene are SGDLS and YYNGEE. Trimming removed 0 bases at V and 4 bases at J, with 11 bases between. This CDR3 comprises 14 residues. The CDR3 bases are TGTGCCAGCAGCGTAGCTCCTAGCGAGTACGAGCAGTACTTC. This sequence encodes CASSVAPSEYEQYF. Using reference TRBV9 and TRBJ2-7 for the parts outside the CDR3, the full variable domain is DSGVTQTPKHLITATGQRVTLRCSPRSGDLSVYWYQQSLDQGLQFLIQYYNGEERAKGNILERFSAQQFPDLHSELNLSSLELGDSALYFCASSVAPSEYEQYFGPGTRLTVT.

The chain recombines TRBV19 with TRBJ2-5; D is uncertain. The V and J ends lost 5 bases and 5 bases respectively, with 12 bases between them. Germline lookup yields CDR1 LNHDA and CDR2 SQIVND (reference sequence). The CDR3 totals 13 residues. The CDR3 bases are TGTGCCAGTAGTTGGACGCCACTCGAGACCCAGTACTTC. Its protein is CASSWTPLETQYF.

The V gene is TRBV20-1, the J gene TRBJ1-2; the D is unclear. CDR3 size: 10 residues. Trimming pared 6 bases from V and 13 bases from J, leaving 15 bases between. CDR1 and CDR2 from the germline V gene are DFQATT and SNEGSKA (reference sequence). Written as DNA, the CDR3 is TGCAGTGCCGTCCCGAGGAAGGGCACCTTC. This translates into CSAVPRKGTF.

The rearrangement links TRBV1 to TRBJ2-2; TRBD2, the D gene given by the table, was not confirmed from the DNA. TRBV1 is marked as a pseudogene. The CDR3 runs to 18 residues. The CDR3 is CTSSQDPAGLANTGELFF. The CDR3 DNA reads TGCACCAGCAGCCAAGATCCAGCGGGTCTTGCAAACACCGGGGAGCTGTTTTTT.

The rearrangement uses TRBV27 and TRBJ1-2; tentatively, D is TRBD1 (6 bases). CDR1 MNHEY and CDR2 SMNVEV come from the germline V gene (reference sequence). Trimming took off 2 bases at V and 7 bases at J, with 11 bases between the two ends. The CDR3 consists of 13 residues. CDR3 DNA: TGTGCCAGCAGTTTAGCGACAGGCGGTGGCTACACCTTC. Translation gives CASSLATGGGYTF.

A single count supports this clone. The CDR3, as DNA: TGTGCCAGCAGCTTAGCGGAGTGGGACACCGGGGAGCTGTTTTTT. Its translation is CASSLAEWDTGELFF. V is TRBV7-9 and J is TRBJ2-2; D call uncertain. The length of the CDR3 is 15 residues. CDR1 and CDR2 (germline): SEHNR, FQNEAQ (reference sequence). Trimming took 0 bases from V and 3 from J, leaving 8 bases between them.

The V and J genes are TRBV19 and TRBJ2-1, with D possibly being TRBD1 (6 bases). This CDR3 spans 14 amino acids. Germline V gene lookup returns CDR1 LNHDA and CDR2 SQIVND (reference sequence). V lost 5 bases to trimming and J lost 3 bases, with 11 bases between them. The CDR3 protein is CASSSRGHYNEQFF. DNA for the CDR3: TGTGCCAGTAGTTCCAGGGGACACTACAATGAGCAGTTCTTC.

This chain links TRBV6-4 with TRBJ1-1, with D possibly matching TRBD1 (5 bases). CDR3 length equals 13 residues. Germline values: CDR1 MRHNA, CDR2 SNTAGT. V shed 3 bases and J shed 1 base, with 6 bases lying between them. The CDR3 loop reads CASSERGNTEAFF. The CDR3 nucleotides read TGTGCCAGCAGTGAAAGGGGGAACACTGAAGCTTTCTTT.